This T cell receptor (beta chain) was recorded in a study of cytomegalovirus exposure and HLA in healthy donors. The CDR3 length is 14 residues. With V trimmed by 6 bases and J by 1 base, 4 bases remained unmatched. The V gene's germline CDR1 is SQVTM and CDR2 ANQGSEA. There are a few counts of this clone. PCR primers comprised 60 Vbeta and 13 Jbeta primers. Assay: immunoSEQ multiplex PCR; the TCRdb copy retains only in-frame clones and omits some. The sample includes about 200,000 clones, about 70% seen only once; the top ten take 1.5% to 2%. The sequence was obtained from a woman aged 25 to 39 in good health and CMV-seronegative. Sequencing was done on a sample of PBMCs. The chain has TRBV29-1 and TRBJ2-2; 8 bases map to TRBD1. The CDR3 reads CSVAGTGNTGELFF. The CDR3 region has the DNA TGCAGCGTAGCCGGGACAGGGAACACCGGGGAGCTGTTTTTT.